This T cell receptor beta chain was documented in a study of post-analysis software for immune sequencing data (dated by TCRdb to about 2015). Describing the broader study: Disease courses on record covered relapsing-remitting, secondary progressive and progressive-relapsing multiple sclerosis, though some patients had no subtype annotation. Patient repertoires were compared against some twelve previously published healthy control repertoires from donors aged about 6 to 25 years. A subset of samples was prepared in parallel using single-end sample barcoding, then pooled and co-amplified after Illumina adapter ligation.

At the junction V is shortened by 6 bases and J by 5 bases, with 11 bases in between. From the cysteine up to the phenylalanine, the CDR3 has a length of 13 residues. The DNA shown is the 39-base CDR3, in frame from base 1. TCR beta repertoires were profiled from peripheral blood of 10 to 15 young patients with multiple sclerosis to demonstrate the VDJtools post-analysis software. The multiple sclerosis patients were children and adolescents between roughly 6 and 16 years of age. The library was generated by PCR. For sequencing, an Illumina HiSeq 2500 was employed. To reduce PCR and sequencing biases, unique molecular identifiers were incorporated into the TCR beta cDNA libraries. Per 1 to 10 million input T cells, approximately 500,000 cDNA molecules were obtained, such that each molecule approximated one T cell. The same protocol used for the earlier healthy control dataset was applied to prepare and sequence the patient libraries. Samples belonging to the same batch were prepared together, multiplexed and sequenced on a shared HiSeq lane. As for how the authors treated the data: MIGEC was used to process the raw barcoded reads, and molecular identifier groups with only a single read were discarded before consensus assembly and CDR3 extraction. Clonotype tables were post-analysed with VDJtools, normalizing diversity by down-sampling all datasets to the smallest sample size. Repertoire overlap clustering matched CDR3 amino acid but not nucleotide sequences to correct batch-related cross-sample contamination. TCRdb's own reprocessing of the public reads used fastp at Q25 and MiXCR and kept productive beta chains. When rows share a CDR3 protein, they turn into one entry using the most common DNA and genes. The V and J calls follow TCRdb's processing rather than the paper's. In this sample the table shows 750,000 to 950,000 distinct CDR3 sequences, around 46% of which occur a single time. Just under 5% of the sample is in the top ten clones.

Worth noting for this clonotype: Its recognized antigen is unknown. No base qualities exist here, and no much larger clone lies one base off it.

Paper-wide results and their limitations: Roughly 5 TRBV segments, including TRBV5-6, TRBV5-1 and TRBV20-1, were significantly more frequent in patients than controls. The control group was slightly older than the multiple sclerosis patient group. Significantly lower normalized Chao1 diversity was found in multiple sclerosis patients than in controls, suggesting substantial peripheral T-cell clonal expansion. Strong co-clustering of samples prepared in the same batch was shown by direct clustering with F measure, prompting a batch-effect correction.

The origin of this receptor is a girl aged 10 to 17 with multiple sclerosis. The chain is made from TRBV12-3 or TRBV12-4 and TRBJ2-1, with the D gene not clear enough to name. Sequencing was done on a sample of blood. The CDR3 protein: CASSWAANNEQFF. The nucleotides are TGTGCCAGCAGCTGGGCAGCCAACAATGAGCAGTTCTTC.